A selection of T cell receptor beta chains follows, all from one sample in a study of T cell responses to AZD1222 COVID-19 vaccine. Assay: immunoSEQ multiplex PCR; the TCRdb copy retains only in-frame clones and omits some. The table lists roughly 96,000 clones, around nine tenths of them singletons. The starting material was peripheral blood, obtained on day 0 of AZD1222 vaccination. The receptors here all came from an adult in good health. Both conserved end residues are part of each CDR3. The D gene is left open where the match is weak.

v_call,d_call,cdr3_aa
TRBV4-3,TRBD1,CASSLNSGTGDEKLFF
TRBV6-5,TRBD2,CASLEREFPYEQYF
TRBV4-2,TRBD1,CASSQDYATRTGGHYYGYTF
TRBV20-1,NA,CSASGDRDRGNYGYTF
TRBV4-2,TRBD1,CASSPKTQGVLGELFF
TRBV10-3,TRBD2,CAISAGGTSYNEQFF
TRBV19,NA,CASSVTPGAYTEAFF
TRBV23-1,NA,CASSHRVGNEKLFF
TRBV2,TRBD2,CASSTMGTTPYEQYF
TRBV5-5,NA,CASSLDGRSDTQYF
TRBV13,NA,CASSAQETQYF
TRBV5-1,NA,CASSLANRAAEAFF
TRBV28,NA,CASSLILLDGQPQHF
TRBV7-3,TRBD1,CASSTGAGELFF
TRBV4-1,TRBD1,CASSQGRDSNTGELFF
TRBV6-5,NA,CASSQWVLLSPLHF
TRBV6-2/TRBV6-3,TRBD1,CASGQTGTGYYNEQFF
TRBV25-1,NA,CASSETGRYYGYTF
TRBV9,NA,CASSVGGRRPGSGNTIYF
TRBV7-3,TRBD2,CASSLNLGGEQFF
TRBV19,TRBD2,CATRNRLAGDHEQFF
TRBV7-9,NA,CASSSTTSTGELFF
TRBV5-5,NA,CASSFSANRDYGYTF
TRBV18,TRBD1,CASSPPRTGVAEQYF
TRBV15,NA,CATSREGSPTDTQYF
TRBV28,NA,CASSLTSGNTIYF
TRBV30,NA,CAWSVSPRGNQPQHF
TRBV7-3,TRBD1,CASSQTGALEQQFF
TRBV30,TRBD1,CAWTYGTGSYEQYF
TRBV5-1,NA,CASSLAARDDTIYF
TRBV29-1,NA,CSAGRDRGSGTSLNEQFF
TRBV19,TRBD1,CASSIDRDSLNQPQHF
TRBV28,TRBD1,CASLQQGASGYTF
TRBV3-1/TRBV3-2,NA,CASNIQGYEQYF
TRBV2,NA,CASRAVPSTDTQYF
TRBV7-9,NA,CASSLALYARGGYTF
TRBV7-2,NA,CASSLEYSTGYGYTF
TRBV25-1,TRBD2,CASSETSGVYNYNEQFF
TRBV12-3/TRBV12-4,NA,CASSFGGKAFF
TRBV5-1,TRBD1,CASSRDRPDQETQYF
TRBV7-8,NA,CASSLALSGTAFF
TRBV4-1,NA,CASSQQADSNQPQHF
TRBV6-5,NA,CASGERVSNSPLHF
TRBV28,TRBD2,CASRSGLAFSSYEQYF
TRBV2,NA,CASSLSGRNNSPLHF
TRBV6-5,TRBD1,CASSYGRGNYGYTF
TRBV7-3,NA,CASSFTGGELFF
TRBV6-2/TRBV6-3,NA,CASSYRATSYNSPLHF
TRBV7-2,TRBD2,CASSSNSGSSEEQYF
TRBV6-2/TRBV6-3,NA,CASSFAGYSNQPQHF
TRBV9,TRBD1,CASSIGQGNSPLHF
TRBV28,TRBD1,CASSYPRGLNSPLHF
TRBV6-5,NA,CASSYGQSNQPQHF
TRBV28,TRBD2,CASLAGSTDTQYF
TRBV27,NA,CASRSWGQGEKLFF
TRBV6-1,TRBD2,CASSEDLGLADSYEQYF
TRBV18,NA,CASSPRNGVQETQYF
TRBV5-4,TRBD2,CASSLGLAANEQFF